The entry below describes one T cell receptor (beta chain). The data derive from a study of blood T cell repertoires in COVID-19. Study-level information: Both acute and convalescent COVID-19 samples were obtained from the United States, Italy and Spain. T cells, B-cell-depleted T cells, or PBMCs supplied cDNA or gDNA.

Original processing methods: Reference gene primer amplification yielded estimated nucleated cell counts. Some clones are missing from TCRdb's copy, which holds only in-frame ones; the method was immunoSEQ multiplex PCR. That table furnishes V, J and clone size, whereas the DNA furnished D and trimming. Among 110,000 or so clones listed, more than 80% were seen once. This sequence originates from a woman aged 50 to 60 with acute or convalescent COVID-19. Sequencing was carried out using peripheral blood.

The CDR3 coding sequence is TGTGCCAGTAGTATAGAGGCCCCCGGGGGAAGCTACACCTTC. It codes for CASSIEAPGGSYTF. The V call is TRBV19, the J call TRBJ1-2, with D perhaps TRBD1 (5 bases). The germline V and J ends were trimmed by 0 bases and 9 bases, with 14 bases remaining between them. The CDR3 consists of 14 residues. Germline V gene lookup returns CDR1 LNHDA and CDR2 SQIVND (reference sequence).